This T cell receptor beta chain is drawn from a study of shared clonotypes between healthy human individuals. The CDR3 spans 14 residues. Germline values: CDR1 SGHNT, CDR2 YYREEE (reference sequence). V gave up 1 base and J gave up 8 bases; unmatched junction bases: 4. The assay was immunoSEQ multiplex PCR, and TCRdb's table has in-frame clones only and misses some. The sample holds some 530,000 clones, about 85% seen once. The sample comprised PBMCs. The receptor comes from a woman between 40 and 55 years old in good health. Some clones in this sample may be carry-over from other donors' samples. V gene TRBV5-4 combines with J gene TRBJ1-2; 11 bases are shared with TRBD1. The CDR3 DNA reads as TGTGCCAGCAGCTTGCTCGGGACAGGGGGAGGCTACACCTTC. As protein: CASSLLGTGGGYTF.